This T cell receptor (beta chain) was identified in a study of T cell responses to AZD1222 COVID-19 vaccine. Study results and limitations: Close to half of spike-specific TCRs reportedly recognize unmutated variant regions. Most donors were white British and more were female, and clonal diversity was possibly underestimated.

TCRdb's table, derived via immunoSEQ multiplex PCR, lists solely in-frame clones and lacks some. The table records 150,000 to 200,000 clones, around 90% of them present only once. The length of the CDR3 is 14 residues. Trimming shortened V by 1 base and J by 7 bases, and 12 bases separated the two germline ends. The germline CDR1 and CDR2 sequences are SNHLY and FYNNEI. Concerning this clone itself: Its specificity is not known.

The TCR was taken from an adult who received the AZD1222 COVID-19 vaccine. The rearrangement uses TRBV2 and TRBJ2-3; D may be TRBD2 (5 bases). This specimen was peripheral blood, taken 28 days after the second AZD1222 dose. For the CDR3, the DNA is TGTGCCAGCAGTGAAGAACTAGTGCAAAATACGCAGTATTTT. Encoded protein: CASSEELVQNTQYF. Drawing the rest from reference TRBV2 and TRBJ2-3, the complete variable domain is EPEVTQTPSHQVTQMGQEVILRCVPISNHLYFYWYRQILGQKVEFLVSFYNNEISEKSEIFDDQFSVERPDGSNFTLKIRSTKLEDSAMYFCASSEELVQNTQYFGPGTRLTVL.